What follows describes a single T cell receptor (beta chain). A single record per CDR3 protein comes from TCRdb applying MiXCR to the RT-PCR reads. The sample gives about 700,000 distinct CDR3 sequences, around 13% of which show up once; approximately 7% is in the top ten. Per germline, CDR1 SGDLS and CDR2 YYNGEE. CDR3 size: 14 residues. V lost 0 bases to trimming and J lost 3 bases, with 6 bases between them. The sample is drawn from a study of response to subunit inactivated influenza vaccine. The clonotype originates from a man in his fifties who received an inactivated influenza vaccine. The rearrangement joins TRBV9 to TRBJ2-2; the D is unclear. The sample in question was PBMCs from blood, obtained approximately 15 days before vaccination. The CDR3 sequence is CASSVVPDTGELFF. The DNA of the CDR3 is TGTGCCAGCAGCGTAGTACCAGACACCGGGGAGCTGTTTTTT.